This T cell receptor beta chain is from a study of memory CD4+ T cells and cytomegalovirus serostatus (dated by TCRdb to the late 2010s). Broadly, across the study: The roughly 35 healthy Belgian adults in the cohort included 9 who were CMV seropositive and some 25 who were CMV seronegative. To replicate a published TCR-based CMV serostatus classifier, the study sequenced CD4+ memory TCRbeta repertoires from a Belgian cohort whose cytomegalovirus serostatus was known.

Study-wide conclusions, independent of this receptor: Unlike the original study, which covered naive and memory CD4+ and CD8+ populations, the Belgian study sequenced only CD4+CD45RO+ memory cells. The results were interpreted as suggesting that the CMV-associated TCR signature is largely present in the CD4+ memory repertoire. On the Belgian cohort, the classifier based on the original framework reached a median bootstrapped AUC of nearly 0.96, with a 95% CI of 0.76-1.00. For predicting CMV serostatus, the median bootstrapped AUC was approximately 0.95 using the original framework and less than 0.93 using a US-trained random forest. Of about 180 previously reported CMV-associated TCRbeta sequences, about 72 appeared in the CD4+ memory repertoires, each in one to five individuals.

A FACSAria II was used to sort memory CD4+ T cells, defined as single viable CD3+CD4+CD8-CD45RO+ cells. CMV serostatus was determined using a Roche Elecsys assay that detects serum IgG against CMV pp150, pp28, p38 and p52. After thawing, total CD4+ T cells were enriched by positive selection with CD4 magnetic microbeads. Samples originated from another study that specifically interrogated the CD4+ T cell memory repertoire. Peripheral blood mononuclear cells were isolated and cryopreserved following standard operating procedures; serum was stored at -80 °C. CD3-PerCP (BW264/56), CD4-APC (RPA-T4), CD45RO-PE (UCHT1) and CD8-Pacific Orange (3B5) antibodies were used for staining, and non-viable cells were excluded with Sytox blue. The CDR1 and CDR2 encoded by the germline V gene are SGHRS and YFSETQ. At the junction V is shortened by 0 bases and J by 0 bases; bases outside the gene matches: 9. The CDR3 goes from the cysteine to the phenylalanine over 19 residues. The CDR3 DNA has 57 bases and is translated from base 1.

The Quick-DNA Microprep Kit was used to extract genomic DNA from the sorted cells. Amplification of TCRbeta DNA was done with the immunoSEQ hsTCRbeta kit, following the protocol from the manufacturer. An Illumina MiSeq instrument was used to sequence the TCRbeta libraries. As for the original processing: Once out-of-frame sequences had been removed, a few million distinct TCRbeta sequences were left, which works out to an average of approximately 63,000 per individual. Each individual was scored using the number of 150 to 200 previously reported CMV-associated TCRbeta sequences that the individual carried and the total number of productive distinct TCRbeta sequences. A beta-binomial model was reimplemented in Python, and scikit-learn random forests with default parameters were trained on US cohort data. Classifier performance on the Belgian cohort was summarized as median AUC with percentile confidence intervals over 10,000 bootstrap iterations. TCRdb stores this immuneACCESS table with in-frame sequences only. Part of the clones is absent; in the studies checked, under half of the shortfall reflects unresolved V genes, and no reason is known for the rest. V, J and clone size were drawn from that table, and D and trimming were deduced from the DNA. Counted in this sample were around 53,000 clones; 65% to 80% of them appeared once. The ten most abundant clones make up around 1.3% of the sample.

Concerning this clone: Which antigen it targets is not known. The record has no base qualities; no much larger clone is one base away.

Rearrangement joined TRBV5-1 to TRBJ2-1; TRBD2 agrees with 10 junctional bases. This sequence originates from an adult in good health and CMV-seropositive. The sequenced material came from memory CD4+ T cells from blood. The CDR3 here reads CASSLVGLAEDTSYNEQFF. The DNA sequence reads TGCGCCAGCAGCTTGGTAGGACTAGCGGAAGATACCTCCTACAATGAGCAGTTCTTC.